This TCR beta chain is drawn from a study of beta chain features in type 1 diabetes. The study reverse transcribed the entire isolated RNA, so it sequenced expressed TCRB transcripts. TCRdb's table, derived via immunoSEQ multiplex PCR, lists solely in-frame clones and lacks some. This table holds approximately 380,000 clones, about 14% found once. The study, taken as a whole, reports: A pattern of fewer insertions and more deletions at VDJ junctions was seen in type 1 diabetes patients. Cells expressing TCR highly could be over-represented by cDNA sequencing.

CD4+ naive, central memory, regulatory and stem cell-like memory cells were sorted via CD45RO/CCR7/CD25/CD127/CD95/CD27. For this clone: The antigen is unknown.

The CDR3 covers 15 residues. The V gene end was trimmed by 4 bases and the J gene end by 1 base; junction bases not matched to a gene: 5. Per the germline V gene, CDR1 is SGHRS and CDR2 is YFSETQ. The material sequenced was naive CD4+ T cells from blood. The rearrangement links TRBV5-1 to TRBJ2-7, with 10 bases that match TRBD2. The receptor's source is a woman younger than 30 in good health. The CDR3 DNA reads as TGCGCCAGCAGCCCTAGCGGGAGTCGGTCCTACGAGCAGTACTTC. Amino acid sequence: CASSPSGSRSYEQYF.